This TCR beta chain was sequenced for a study of CXCR3-negative and CXCR3-positive naive CD8 T cells. The length of the CDR3 is 15 residues. From germline, CDR1 is SGHRS and CDR2 YFSETQ. As concerns this clonotype: Its antigen is unknown.

The method, 5' RACE with UMI labels, was used to prepare the TRB cDNA libraries. TCRdb reprocessed the 5' RACE reads; each CDR3 protein has one entry and no DNA is given. The repertoire table contains about 57,000 distinct CDR3 sequences. General study findings and limits: Memory, not naive, CXCR3-negative and CXCR3-positive cells differed in TRBV-TRBJ usage. TRB CDR3 properties served as the basis for inferring TCR strength, and surface CD5 was comparable between naive subsets.

The receptor's source is a human donor in good health. Some clones in this sample may be carry-over from other donors' samples. The J gene is TRBJ2-7, the V gene TRBV5-1; TCRdb names TRBD1, which stays unverified in the absence of DNA. The specimen sequenced was memory CD8+ T cells from blood. This chain's CDR3 is CASSEGSTGSYEQYF.